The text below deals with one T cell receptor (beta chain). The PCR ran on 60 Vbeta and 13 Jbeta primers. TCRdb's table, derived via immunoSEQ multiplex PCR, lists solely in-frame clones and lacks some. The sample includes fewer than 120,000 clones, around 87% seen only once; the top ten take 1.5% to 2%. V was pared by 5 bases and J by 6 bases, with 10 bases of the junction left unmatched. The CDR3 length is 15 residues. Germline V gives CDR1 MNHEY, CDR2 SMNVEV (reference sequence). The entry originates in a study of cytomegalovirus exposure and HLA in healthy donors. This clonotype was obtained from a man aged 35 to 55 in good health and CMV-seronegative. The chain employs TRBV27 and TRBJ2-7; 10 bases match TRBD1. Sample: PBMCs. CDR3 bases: TGTGCCAGCAGTACAGTTGGACAGGGGGTTCCCGAGCAGTACTTC. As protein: CASSTVGQGVPEQYF.